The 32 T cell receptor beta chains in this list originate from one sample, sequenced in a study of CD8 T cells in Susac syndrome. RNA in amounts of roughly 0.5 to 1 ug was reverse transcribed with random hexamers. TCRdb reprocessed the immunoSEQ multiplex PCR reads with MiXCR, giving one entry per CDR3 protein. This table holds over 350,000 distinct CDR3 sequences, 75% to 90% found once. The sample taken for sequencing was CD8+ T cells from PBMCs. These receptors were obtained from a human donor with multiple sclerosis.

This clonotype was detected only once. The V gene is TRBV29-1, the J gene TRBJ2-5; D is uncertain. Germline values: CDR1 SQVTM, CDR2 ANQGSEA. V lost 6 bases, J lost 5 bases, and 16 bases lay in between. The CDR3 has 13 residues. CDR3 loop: CSVHPLSRETQYF. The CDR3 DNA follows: TGCAGCGTGCACCCCCTTTCCAGGGAGACCCAGTACTTC.

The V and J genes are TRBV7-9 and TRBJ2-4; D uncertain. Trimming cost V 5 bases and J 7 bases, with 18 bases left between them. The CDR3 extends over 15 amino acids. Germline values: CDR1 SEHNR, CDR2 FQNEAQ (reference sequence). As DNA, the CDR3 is TGTGCCAGCAGCCTCCCCTTTTCCCAGAGGAACATTCAGTACTTC. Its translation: CASSLPFSQRNIQYF.

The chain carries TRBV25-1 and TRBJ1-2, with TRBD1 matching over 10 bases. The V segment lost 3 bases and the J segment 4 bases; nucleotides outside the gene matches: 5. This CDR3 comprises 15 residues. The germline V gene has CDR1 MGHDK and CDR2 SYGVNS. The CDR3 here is CASSETGGAVYGYTF. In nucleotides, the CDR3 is TGTGCCAGCAGTGAGACAGGGGGCGCAGTCTATGGCTACACCTTC.

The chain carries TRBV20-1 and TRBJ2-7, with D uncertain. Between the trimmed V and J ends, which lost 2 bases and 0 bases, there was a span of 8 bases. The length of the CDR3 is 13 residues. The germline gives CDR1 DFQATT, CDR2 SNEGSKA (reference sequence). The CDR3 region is CSARPPPSYEQYF. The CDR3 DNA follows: TGCAGTGCTAGACCTCCTCCCTCCTACGAGCAGTACTTC.

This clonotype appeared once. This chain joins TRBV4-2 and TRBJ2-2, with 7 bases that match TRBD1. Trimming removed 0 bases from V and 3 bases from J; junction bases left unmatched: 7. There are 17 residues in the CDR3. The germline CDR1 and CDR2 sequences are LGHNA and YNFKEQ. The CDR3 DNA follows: TGTGCCAGCAGCCAAGACGTAGGGACAGCATACACCGGGGAGCTGTTTTTT. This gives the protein CASSQDVGTAYTGELFF.

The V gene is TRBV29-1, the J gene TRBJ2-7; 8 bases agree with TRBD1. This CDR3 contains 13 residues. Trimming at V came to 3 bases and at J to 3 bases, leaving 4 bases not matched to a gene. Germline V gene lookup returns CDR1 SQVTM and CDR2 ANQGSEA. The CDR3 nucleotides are TGCAGCGTTGAGGACAGGGATAACTACGAGCAGTACTTC. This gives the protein CSVEDRDNYEQYF.

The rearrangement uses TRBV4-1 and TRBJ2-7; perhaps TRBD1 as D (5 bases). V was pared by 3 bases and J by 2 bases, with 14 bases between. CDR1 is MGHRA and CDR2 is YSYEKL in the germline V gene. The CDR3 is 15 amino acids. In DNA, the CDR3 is TGCGCCAGCAGCCACCCGACAGCAGAAACCTACGAGCAGTACTTC. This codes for CASSHPTAETYEQYF.

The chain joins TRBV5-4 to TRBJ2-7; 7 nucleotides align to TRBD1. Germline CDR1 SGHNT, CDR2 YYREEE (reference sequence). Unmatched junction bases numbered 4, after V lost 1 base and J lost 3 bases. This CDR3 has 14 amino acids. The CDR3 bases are TGTGCCAGCAGCTTGTTCGACAGGGACTACGAGCAGTACTTC. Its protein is CASSLFDRDYEQYF.

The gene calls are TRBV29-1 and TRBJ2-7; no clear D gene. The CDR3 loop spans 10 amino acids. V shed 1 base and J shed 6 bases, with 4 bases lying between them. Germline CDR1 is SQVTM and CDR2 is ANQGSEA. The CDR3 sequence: CSVEGSEQYF. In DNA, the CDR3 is TGCAGCGTTGAAGGGAGCGAGCAGTACTTC.

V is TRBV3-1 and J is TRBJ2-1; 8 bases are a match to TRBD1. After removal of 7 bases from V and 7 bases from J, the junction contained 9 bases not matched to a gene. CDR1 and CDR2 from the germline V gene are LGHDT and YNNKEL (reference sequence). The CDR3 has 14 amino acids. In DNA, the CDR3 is TGTGCCAGCACCCCAGGACAGGGACATAATGAGCAGTTCTTC. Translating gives CASTPGQGHNEQFF.

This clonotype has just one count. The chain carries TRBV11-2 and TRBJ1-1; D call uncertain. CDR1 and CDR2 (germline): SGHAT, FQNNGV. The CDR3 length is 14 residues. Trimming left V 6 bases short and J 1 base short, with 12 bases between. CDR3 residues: CASRSPLSNTEAFF. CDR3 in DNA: TGTGCCAGCAGGTCGCCCCTGTCGAACACTGAAGCTTTCTTT.

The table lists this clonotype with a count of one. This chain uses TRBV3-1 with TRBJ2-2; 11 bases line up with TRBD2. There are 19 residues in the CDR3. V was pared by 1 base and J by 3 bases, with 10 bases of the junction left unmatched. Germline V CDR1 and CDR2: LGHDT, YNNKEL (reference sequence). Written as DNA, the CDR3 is TGTGCCAGCAGCCAAGGACTAGCGGGGTTCGGGGAGGACACCGGGGAGCTGTTTTTT. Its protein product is CASSQGLAGFGEDTGELFF.

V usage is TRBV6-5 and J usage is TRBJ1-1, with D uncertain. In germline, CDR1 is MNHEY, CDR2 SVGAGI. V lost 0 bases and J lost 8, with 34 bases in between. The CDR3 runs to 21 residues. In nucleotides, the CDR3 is TGTGCCAGCAGTTACTCGGCAGGCCGGAACACTGAAGCTTTCTATCCGGACGAAGCTTTCTTT. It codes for CASSYSAGRNTEAFYPDEAFF.

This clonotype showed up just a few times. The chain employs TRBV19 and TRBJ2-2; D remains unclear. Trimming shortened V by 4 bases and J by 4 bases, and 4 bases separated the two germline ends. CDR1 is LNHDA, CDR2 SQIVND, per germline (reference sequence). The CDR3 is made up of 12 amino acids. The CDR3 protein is CASSTRTGELFF. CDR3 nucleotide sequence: TGTGCCAGTAGTACCCGCACCGGGGAGCTGTTTTTT.

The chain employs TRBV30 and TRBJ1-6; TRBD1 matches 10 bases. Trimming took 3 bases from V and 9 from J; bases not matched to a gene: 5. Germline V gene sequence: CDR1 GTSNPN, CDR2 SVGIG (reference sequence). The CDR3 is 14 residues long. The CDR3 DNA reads TGTGCCTGGAGCTCGGGACAGGGGTCTTCACCCCTCCACTTT. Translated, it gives CAWSSGQGSSPLHF.

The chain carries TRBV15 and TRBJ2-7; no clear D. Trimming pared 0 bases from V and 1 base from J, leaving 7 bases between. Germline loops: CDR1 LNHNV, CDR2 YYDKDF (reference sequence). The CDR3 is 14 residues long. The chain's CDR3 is CATSRDPTSYEQYF. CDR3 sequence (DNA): TGTGCCACCAGCAGAGATCCAACATCCTACGAGCAGTACTTC.

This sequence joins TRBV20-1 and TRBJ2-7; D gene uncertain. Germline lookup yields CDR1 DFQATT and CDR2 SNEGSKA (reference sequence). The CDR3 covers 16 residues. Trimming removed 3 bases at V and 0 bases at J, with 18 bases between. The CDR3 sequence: CSASSESAWSSYEQYF. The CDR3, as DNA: TGCAGTGCTAGTAGTGAATCAGCGTGGAGCTCCTACGAGCAGTACTTC.

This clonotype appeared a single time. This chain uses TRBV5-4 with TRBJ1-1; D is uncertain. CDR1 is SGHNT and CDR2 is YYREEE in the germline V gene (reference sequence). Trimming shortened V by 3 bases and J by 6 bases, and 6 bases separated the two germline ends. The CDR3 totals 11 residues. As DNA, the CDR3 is TGTGCCAGCAGCTCGGACGCTGAAGCTTTCTTT. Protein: CASSSDAEAFF. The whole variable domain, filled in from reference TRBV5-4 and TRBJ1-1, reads ETGVTQSPTHLIKTRGQQVTLRCSSQSGHNTVSWYQQALGQGPQFIFQYYREEENGRGNFPPRFSGLQFPNYSSELNVNALELDDSALYLCASSSDAEAFFGQGTRLTVV.

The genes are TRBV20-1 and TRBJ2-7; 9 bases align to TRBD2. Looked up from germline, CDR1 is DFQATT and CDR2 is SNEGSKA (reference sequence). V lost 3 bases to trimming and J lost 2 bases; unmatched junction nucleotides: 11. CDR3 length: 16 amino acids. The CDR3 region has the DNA TGCAGTGCTAGTAGAAAGCGGGAGGATCCCCCCTACGAGCAGTACTTC. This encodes CSASRKREDPPYEQYF.

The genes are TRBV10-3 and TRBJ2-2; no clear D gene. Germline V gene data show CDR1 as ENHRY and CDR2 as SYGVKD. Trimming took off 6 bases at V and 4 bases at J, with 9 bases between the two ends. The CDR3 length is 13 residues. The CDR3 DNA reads TGTGCCATCAGCACAGTATCCACCGGGGAGCTGTTTTTT. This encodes CAISTVSTGELFF.

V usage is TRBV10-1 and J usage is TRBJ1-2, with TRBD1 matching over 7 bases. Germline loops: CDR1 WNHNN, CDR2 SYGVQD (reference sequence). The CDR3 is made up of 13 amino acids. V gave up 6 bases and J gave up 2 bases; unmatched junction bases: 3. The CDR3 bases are TGCGCCAGCAGCGACAGGGAGAACTATGGCTACACCTTC. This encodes CASSDRENYGYTF.

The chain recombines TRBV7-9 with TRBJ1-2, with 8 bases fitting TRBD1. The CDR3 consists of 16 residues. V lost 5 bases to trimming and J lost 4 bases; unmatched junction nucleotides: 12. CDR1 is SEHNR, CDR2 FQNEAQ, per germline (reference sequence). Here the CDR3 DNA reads TGTGCCAGCAGCCCTTTTCAGGGGGCTGGTGTCTATGGCTACACCTTC. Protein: CASSPFQGAGVYGYTF.

The CDR3 here is CSAWDLGRGTEAFF. CDR3 nucleotide sequence: TGCAGTGCTTGGGACCTTGGTAGGGGCACTGAAGCTTTCTTT. This chain connects TRBV20-1 to TRBJ1-1, with D possibly matching TRBD1 (5 bases). The length of the CDR3 is 14 residues. CDR1 DFQATT and CDR2 SNEGSKA come from the germline V gene (reference sequence). V dropped 5 bases and J dropped 4 bases, with 17 bases sitting between them.

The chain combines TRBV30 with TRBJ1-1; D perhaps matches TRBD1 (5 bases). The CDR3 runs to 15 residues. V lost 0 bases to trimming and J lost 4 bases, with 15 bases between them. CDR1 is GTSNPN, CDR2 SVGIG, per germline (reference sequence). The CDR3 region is CAWSVLVEGATEAFF. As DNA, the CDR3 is TGTGCCTGGAGTGTACTCGTGGAAGGGGCCACTGAAGCTTTCTTT. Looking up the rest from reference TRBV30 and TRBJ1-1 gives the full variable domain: SQTIHQWPATLVQPVGSPLSLECTVEGTSNPNLYWYRQAAGRGLQLLFYSVGIGQISSEVPQNLSASRPQDRQFILSSKKLLLSDSGFYLCAWSVLVEGATEAFFGQGTRLTVV.

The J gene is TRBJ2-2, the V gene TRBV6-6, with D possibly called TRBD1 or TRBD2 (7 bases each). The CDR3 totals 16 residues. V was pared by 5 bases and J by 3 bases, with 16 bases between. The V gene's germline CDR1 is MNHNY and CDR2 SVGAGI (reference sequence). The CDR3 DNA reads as TGTGCCAGCAGTCCTCCGGCAGGGGGGGACACCGGGGAGCTGTTTTTT. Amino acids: CASSPPAGGDTGELFF.

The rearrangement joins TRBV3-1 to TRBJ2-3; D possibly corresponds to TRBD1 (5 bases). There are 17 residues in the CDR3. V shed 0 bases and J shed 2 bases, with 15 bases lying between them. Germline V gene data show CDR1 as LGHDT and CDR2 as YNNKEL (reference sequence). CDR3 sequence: CASSQDRVVGPTDTQYF. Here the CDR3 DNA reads TGTGCCAGCAGCCAAGACAGGGTTGTGGGTCCCACAGATACGCAGTATTTT.

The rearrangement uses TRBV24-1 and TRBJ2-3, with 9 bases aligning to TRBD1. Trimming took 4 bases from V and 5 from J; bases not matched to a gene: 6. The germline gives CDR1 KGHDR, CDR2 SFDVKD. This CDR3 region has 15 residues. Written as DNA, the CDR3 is TGTGCCACCAGTGAGGGGACAGGGCTGCAAGATACGCAGTATTTT. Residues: CATSEGTGLQDTQYF.

Here the CDR3 DNA reads TGTGCCAGCAGGCCCACTAGCACAGATACGCAGTATTTT. It encodes CASRPTSTDTQYF. The V and J genes are TRBV6-5 and TRBJ2-3; D gene uncertain. Trimming stripped 6 bases from V and 0 bases from J, with 7 bases between. Germline assignment: CDR1 MNHEY and CDR2 SVGAGI. The CDR3 runs 13 residues.

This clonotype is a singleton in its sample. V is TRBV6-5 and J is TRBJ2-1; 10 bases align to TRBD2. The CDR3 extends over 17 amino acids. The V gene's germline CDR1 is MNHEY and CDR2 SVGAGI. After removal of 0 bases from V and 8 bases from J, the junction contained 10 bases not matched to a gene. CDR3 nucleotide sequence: TGTGCCAGCAGTTACTCGATCTTAGCGGGGGGTAACGATGAGCAGTTCTTC. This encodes CASSYSILAGGNDEQFF.

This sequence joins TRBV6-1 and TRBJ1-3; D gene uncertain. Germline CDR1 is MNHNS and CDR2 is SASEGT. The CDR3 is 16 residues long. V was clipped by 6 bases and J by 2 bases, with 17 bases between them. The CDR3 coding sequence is TGTGCCAGCAGCAACAACCCGGGATCTGCTGGAAACACCATATATTTT. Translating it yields CASSNNPGSAGNTIYF.

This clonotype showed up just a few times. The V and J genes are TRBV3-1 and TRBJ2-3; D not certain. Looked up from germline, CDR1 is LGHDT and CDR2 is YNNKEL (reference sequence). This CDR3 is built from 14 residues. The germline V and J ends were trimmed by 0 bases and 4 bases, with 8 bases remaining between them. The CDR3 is CASSQDQDPDTQYF. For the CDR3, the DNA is TGTGCCAGCAGCCAAGATCAAGACCCAGATACGCAGTATTTT.

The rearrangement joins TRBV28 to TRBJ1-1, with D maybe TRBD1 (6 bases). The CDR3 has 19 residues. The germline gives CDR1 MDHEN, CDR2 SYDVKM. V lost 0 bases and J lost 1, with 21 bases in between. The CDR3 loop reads CASSLWSGVRADPNTEAFF. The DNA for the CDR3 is TGTGCCAGCAGTTTATGGTCAGGGGTTCGGGCAGACCCGAACACTGAAGCTTTCTTT.